A selection of T cell receptor beta chains follows, all from one sample in a study of blood T cell repertoires in COVID-19. The assay was immunoSEQ multiplex PCR, and TCRdb's table has in-frame clones only and misses some. The table includes 200,000 to 250,000 clones, 82% detected once. Material: PBMCs or T cells enriched from blood (not recorded which). The receptor set was obtained from a woman aged 55-70 years who had recovered from COVID-19. Both conserved end residues are trimmed from each CDR3.

CDR3: ASSIGLGAEAF; J: TRBJ1-1; V: TRBV19
CDR3: ASSRGLPASTDTQY; J: TRBJ2-3; V: TRBV11-2
CDR3: ASSHRSYGYT; J: TRBJ1-2; V: TRBV12-3/TRBV12-4
CDR3: ASSPSAGGRRNEQF; J: TRBJ2-1; V: TRBV18
CDR3: ASSRGTGNTEAF; J: TRBJ1-1; V: TRBV6-5
CDR3: ASSESSYNEQF; J: TRBJ2-1; V: TRBV9
CDR3: ASILGTDYGYT; J: TRBJ1-2; V: TRBV2
CDR3: ASSRVETPNSGNTIY; J: TRBJ1-3; V: TRBV5-5
CDR3: ASSLGQGPPLH; J: TRBJ1-6; V: TRBV7-2
CDR3: ATSRETGSMTEAF; J: TRBJ1-1; V: TRBV15
CDR3: ASSLQVDYGYT; J: TRBJ1-2; V: TRBV18
CDR3: ASSQSTTGGSPLH; J: TRBJ1-6; V: TRBV4-3
CDR3: ASSLGQGAPNEQF; J: TRBJ2-1; V: TRBV5-1
CDR3: ASSQVPTGINEKLF; J: TRBJ1-4; V: TRBV4-2
CDR3: ASSQGQTNTIY; J: TRBJ1-3; V: TRBV7-6
CDR3: ASSLDIGVHNSPLH; J: TRBJ1-6; V: TRBV5-4
CDR3: ASSFDRGGGYT; J: TRBJ1-2; V: TRBV5-5
CDR3: ASSIVLRQPDGYT; J: TRBJ1-2; V: TRBV19
CDR3: ASSFPGSLSAF; J: TRBJ1-1; V: TRBV27
CDR3: ASSQDRDRVHQPQH; J: TRBJ1-5; V: TRBV4-2
CDR3: ASSRTSGEYNEQF; J: TRBJ2-1; V: TRBV19
CDR3: ASTPTSGEIWEQY; J: TRBJ2-7; V: TRBV4-2
CDR3: ALVGAWEKLF; J: TRBJ1-4; V: TRBV24-1
CDR3: ASSPNKQGRGYT; J: TRBJ1-2; V: TRBV13
CDR3: ASSLDRGDYNEQF; J: TRBJ2-1; V: TRBV19
CDR3: ASSYGTGNPGNTIY; J: TRBJ1-3; V: TRBV6-2/TRBV6-3
CDR3: AYRGLAGGEQY; J: TRBJ2-7; V: TRBV30
CDR3: ASSPGAGELF; J: TRBJ2-2; V: TRBV11-3
CDR3: ASSGSRGGANYGYT; J: TRBJ1-2; V: TRBV2
CDR3: ASSLALAGGLNEQF; J: TRBJ2-1; V: TRBV7-2
CDR3: ASSKTTGVSWDTQY; J: TRBJ2-3; V: TRBV5-1
CDR3: ASSPRQGAYNEQF; J: TRBJ2-1; V: TRBV18
CDR3: ASRGTGPGNTIY; J: TRBJ1-3; V: TRBV19
CDR3: ASSLTYLPGGNQPQH; J: TRBJ1-5; V: TRBV3-1/TRBV3-2
CDR3: AISNGQGEGIYT; J: TRBJ1-2; V: TRBV10-3
CDR3: ASSLGGFGNIQY; J: TRBJ2-4; V: TRBV27
CDR3: ASSILSENTEAF; J: TRBJ1-1; V: TRBV19
CDR3: ASSADSGTANEKLF; J: TRBJ1-4; V: TRBV5-1
CDR3: ASGRASGAVDTQY; J: TRBJ2-3; V: TRBV9
CDR3: ASSPAWTGYSNQPQH; J: TRBJ1-5; V: TRBV18
CDR3: ASDPRGRGHSPLH; J: TRBJ1-6; V: TRBV6-5
CDR3: ASSLSHTRLAEGTDTQY; J: TRBJ2-3; V: TRBV27
CDR3: ASSMGATDQPQH; J: TRBJ1-5; V: TRBV19
CDR3: ASSIARQGSSPLH; J: TRBJ1-6; V: TRBV19
CDR3: ASSPGGGAGQPQH; J: TRBJ1-5; V: TRBV7-8
CDR3: ASSLVQGASNQPQH; J: TRBJ1-5; V: TRBV7-9
CDR3: ASSPGQTYYEQY; J: TRBJ2-7; V: TRBV5-5
CDR3: ASSLATDEQY; J: TRBJ2-7; V: TRBV7-9
CDR3: SVGRTGRSYEQY; J: TRBJ2-7; V: TRBV29-1
CDR3: ASSLGQITEAF; J: TRBJ1-1; V: TRBV6-5